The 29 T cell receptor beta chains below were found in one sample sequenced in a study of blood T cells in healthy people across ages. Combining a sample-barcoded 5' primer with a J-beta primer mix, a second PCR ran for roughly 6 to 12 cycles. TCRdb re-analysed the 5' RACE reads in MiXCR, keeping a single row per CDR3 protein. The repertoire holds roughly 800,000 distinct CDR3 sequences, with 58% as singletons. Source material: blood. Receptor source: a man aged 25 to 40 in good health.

CDR3 sequence: CASSQESSGVSTDTQYF. The CDR3 DNA follows: TGTGCCAGCAGCCAAGAGTCTAGCGGGGTTAGCACAGATACGCAGTATTTT. The V call is TRBV7-3, the J call TRBJ2-3; 9 positions agree with TRBD2. Germline CDR1 SGHTA, CDR2 FQGTGA. The V and J ends lost 5 bases and 0 bases, in that order; junction bases with no gene match: 9. The CDR3 is 17 amino acids.

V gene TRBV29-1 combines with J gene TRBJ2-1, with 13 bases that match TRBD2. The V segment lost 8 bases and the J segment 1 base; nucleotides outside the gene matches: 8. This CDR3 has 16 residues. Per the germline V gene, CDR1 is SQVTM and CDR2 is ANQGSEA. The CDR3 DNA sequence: TGCAGCACATTGGGACTAGCGGGACTATCCTACAATGAGCAGTTCTTC. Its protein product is CSTLGLAGLSYNEQFF.

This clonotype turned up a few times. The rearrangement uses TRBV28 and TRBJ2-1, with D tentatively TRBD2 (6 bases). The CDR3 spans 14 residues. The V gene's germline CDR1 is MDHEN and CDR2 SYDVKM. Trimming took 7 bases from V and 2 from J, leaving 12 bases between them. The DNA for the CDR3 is TGTGCCAGCAACCGCGGGGAAGCCTACAATGAGCAGTTCTTC. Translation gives CASNRGEAYNEQFF.

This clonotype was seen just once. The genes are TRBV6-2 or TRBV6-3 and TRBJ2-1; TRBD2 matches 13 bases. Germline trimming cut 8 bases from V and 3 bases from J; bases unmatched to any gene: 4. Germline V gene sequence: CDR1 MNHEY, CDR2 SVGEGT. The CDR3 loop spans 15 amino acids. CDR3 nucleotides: TGTGCCAGCTCGACTAGCGGGAGGCACTACAATGAGCAGTTCTTC. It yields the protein CASSTSGRHYNEQFF.

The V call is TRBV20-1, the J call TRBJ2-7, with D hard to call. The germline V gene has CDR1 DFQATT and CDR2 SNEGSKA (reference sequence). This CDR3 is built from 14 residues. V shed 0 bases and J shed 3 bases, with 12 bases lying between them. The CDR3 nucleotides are TGCAGTGCTAGAGATGGGCAGAAGGTCTACGAGCAGTACTTC. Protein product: CSARDGQKVYEQYF.

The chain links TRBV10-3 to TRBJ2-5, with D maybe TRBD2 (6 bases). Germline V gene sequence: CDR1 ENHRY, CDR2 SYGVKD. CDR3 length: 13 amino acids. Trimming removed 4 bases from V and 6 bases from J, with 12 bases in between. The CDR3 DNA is TGTGCCATCAGTGTGGAGGGAAGGCAGACCCAGTACTTC. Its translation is CAISVEGRQTQYF.

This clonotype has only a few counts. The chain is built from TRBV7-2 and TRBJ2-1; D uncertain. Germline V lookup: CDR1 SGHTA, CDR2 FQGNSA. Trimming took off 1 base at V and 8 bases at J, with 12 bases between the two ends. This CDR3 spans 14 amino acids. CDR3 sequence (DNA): TGTGCCAGCAGCTTAGTCTCGAAAAGGCATGAGCAGTTCTTC. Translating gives CASSLVSKRHEQFF.

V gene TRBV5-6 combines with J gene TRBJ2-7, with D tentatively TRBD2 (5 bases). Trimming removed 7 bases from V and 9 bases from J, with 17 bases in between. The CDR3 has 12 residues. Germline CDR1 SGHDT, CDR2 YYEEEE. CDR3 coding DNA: TGTGCCAGCTCGATTTGGGCGGGTGGGCAGTACTTC. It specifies CASSIWAGGQYF.

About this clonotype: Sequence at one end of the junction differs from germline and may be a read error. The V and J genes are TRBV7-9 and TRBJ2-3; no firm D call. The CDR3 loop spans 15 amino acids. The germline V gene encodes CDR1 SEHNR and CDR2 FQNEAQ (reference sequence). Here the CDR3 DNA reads TGTGTCAGCAGCTTAGATGGTGTAGGTATAGATACGCAGTATTTT. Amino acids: CVSSLDGVGIDTQYF.

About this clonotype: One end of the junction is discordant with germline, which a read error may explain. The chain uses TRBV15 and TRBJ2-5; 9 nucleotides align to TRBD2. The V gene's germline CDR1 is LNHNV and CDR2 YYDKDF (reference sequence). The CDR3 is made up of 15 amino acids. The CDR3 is CATSRALAGLETQYF. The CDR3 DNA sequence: TGTGCGACCAGCAGAGCGCTAGCGGGATTGGAGACCCAGTACTTC.

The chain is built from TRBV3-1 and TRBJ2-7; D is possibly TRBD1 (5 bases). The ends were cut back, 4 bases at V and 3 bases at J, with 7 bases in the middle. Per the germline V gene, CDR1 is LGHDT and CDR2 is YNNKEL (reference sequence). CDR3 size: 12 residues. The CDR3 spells CASSRTNYEQYF. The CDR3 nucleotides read TGTGCCAGCAGCCGGACAAACTACGAGCAGTACTTC.

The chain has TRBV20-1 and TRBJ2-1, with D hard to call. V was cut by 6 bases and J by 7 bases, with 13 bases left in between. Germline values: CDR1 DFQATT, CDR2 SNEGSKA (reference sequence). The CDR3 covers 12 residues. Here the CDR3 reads CSAAEAQNEQFF. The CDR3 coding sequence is TGCAGTGCAGCAGAAGCCCAAAATGAGCAGTTCTTC.

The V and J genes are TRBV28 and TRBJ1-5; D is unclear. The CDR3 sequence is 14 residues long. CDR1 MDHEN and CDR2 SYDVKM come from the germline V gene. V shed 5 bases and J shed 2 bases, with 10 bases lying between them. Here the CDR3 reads CASSPHLGNQPQHF. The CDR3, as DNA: TGTGCCAGCAGTCCTCACTTAGGCAATCAGCCCCAGCATTTT.

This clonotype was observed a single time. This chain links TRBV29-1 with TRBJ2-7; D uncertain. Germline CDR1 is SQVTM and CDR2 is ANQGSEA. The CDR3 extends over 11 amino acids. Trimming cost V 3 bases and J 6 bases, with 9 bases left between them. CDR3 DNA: TGCAGCGTTGAGAAGAATGGCGAGCAGTACTTC. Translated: CSVEKNGEQYF.

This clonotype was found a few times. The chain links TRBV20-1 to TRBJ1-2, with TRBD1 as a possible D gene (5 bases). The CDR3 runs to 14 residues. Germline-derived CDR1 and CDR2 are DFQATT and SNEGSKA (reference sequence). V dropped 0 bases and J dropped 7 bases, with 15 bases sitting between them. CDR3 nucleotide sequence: TGCAGTGCTAGAGATCTTGAGGGGCTCGGTGGCTACACCTTC. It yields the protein CSARDLEGLGGYTF.

The CDR3 sequence: CASSPIVVGQGNTDTQYF. CDR3 sequence (DNA): TGTGCCAGCTCACCTATAGTTGTCGGACAGGGAAACACAGATACGCAGTATTTT. The V and J genes are TRBV18 and TRBJ2-3, with 8 bases aligning to TRBD1. Germline V gene lookup returns CDR1 KGHSH and CDR2 LQKENI. The CDR3 is 18 residues long. After removal of 3 bases from V and 2 bases from J, the junction contained 13 bases not matched to a gene.

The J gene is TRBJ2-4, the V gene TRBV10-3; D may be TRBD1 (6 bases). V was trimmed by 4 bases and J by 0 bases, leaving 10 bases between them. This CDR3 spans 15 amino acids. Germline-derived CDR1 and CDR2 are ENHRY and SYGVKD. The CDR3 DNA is TGTGCCATCAGTGCGGACAGAGAAGCCAAAAACATTCAGTACTTC. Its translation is CAISADREAKNIQYF.

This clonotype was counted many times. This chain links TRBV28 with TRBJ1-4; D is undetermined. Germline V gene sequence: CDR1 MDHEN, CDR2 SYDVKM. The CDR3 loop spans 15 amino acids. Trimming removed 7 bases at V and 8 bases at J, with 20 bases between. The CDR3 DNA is TGTGCCAGCACCGTCAACGCTGACACTCGGGAAAAACTGTTTTTT. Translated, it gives CASTVNADTREKLFF.

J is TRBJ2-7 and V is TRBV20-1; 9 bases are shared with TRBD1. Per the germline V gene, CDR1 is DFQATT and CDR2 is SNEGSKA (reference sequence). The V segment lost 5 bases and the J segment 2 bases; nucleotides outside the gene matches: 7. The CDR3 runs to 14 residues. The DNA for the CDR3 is TGCAGTGCTTGGGACAGGGTACAAACCTACGAGCAGTACTTC. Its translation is CSAWDRVQTYEQYF.

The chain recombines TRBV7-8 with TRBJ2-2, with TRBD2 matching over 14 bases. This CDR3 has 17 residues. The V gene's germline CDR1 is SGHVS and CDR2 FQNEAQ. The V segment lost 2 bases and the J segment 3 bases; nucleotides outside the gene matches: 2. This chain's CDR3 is CASSLSGLAGDTGELFF. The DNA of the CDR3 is TGTGCCAGCAGCTTATCGGGACTAGCGGGGGACACCGGGGAGCTGTTTTTT.

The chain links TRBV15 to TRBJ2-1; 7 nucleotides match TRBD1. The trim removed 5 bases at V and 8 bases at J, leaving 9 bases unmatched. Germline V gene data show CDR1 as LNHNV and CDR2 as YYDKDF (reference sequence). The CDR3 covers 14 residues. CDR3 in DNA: TGTGCCACCAGCCAGACAGGGAATACGGATGAGCAGTTCTTC. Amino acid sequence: CATSQTGNTDEQFF.

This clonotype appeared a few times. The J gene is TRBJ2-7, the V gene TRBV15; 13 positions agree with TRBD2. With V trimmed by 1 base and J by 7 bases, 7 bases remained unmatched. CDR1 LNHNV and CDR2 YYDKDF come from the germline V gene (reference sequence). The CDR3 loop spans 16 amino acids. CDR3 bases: TGTGCCACCAGCAGAGGAGGGACTAGCGGGGTTAATGAGCAGTACTTC. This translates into CATSRGGTSGVNEQYF.

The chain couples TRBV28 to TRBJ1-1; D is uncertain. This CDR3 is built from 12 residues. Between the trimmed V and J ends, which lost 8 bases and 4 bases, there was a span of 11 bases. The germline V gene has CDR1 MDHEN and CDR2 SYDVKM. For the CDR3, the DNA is TGTGCCAGCCATAGTACTTTCACTGAAGCTTTCTTT. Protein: CASHSTFTEAFF.

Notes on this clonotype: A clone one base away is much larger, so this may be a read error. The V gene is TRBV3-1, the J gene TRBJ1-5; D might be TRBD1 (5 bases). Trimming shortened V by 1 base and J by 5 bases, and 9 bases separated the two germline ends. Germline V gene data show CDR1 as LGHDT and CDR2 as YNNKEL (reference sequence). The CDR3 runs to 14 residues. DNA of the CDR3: TGTGCCAGCAGCCAAGCAGGGATGGATCAGCCCCAGCATTTT. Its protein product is CASSQAGMDQPQHF.

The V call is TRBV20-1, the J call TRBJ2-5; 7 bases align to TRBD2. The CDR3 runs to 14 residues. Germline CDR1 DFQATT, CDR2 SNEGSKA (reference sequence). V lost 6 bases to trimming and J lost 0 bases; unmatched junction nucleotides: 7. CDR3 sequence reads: CSATGTNYQETQYF. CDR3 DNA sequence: TGCAGTGCCACCGGGACTAACTACCAAGAGACCCAGTACTTC.

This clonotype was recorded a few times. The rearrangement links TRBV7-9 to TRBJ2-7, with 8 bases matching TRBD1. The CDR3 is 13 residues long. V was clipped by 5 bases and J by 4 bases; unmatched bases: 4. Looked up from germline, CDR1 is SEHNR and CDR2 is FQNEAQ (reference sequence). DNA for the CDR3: TGTGCCAGCAGCACCCGGACAGGGTACGAGCAGTACTTC. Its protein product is CASSTRTGYEQYF.

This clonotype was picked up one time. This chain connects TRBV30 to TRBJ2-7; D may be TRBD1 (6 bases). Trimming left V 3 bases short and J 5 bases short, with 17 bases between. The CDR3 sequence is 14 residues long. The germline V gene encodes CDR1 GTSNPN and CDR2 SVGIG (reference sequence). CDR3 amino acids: CAWSPEGVGDEQYF. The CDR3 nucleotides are TGTGCCTGGAGCCCCGAGGGGGTTGGGGACGAGCAGTACTTC. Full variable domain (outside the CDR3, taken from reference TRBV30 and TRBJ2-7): SQTIHQWPATLVQPVGSPLSLECTVEGTSNPNLYWYRQAAGRGLQLLFYSVGIGQISSEVPQNLSASRPQDRQFILSSKKLLLSDSGFYLCAWSPEGVGDEQYFGPGTRLTVT.

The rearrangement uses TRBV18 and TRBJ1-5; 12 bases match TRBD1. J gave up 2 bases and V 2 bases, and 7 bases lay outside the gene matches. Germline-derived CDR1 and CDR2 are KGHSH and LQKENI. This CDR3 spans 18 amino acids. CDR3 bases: TGTGCCAGCTCACCAATTGGGACAGGGGGCAGGGGCAATCAGCCCCAGCATTTT. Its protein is CASSPIGTGGRGNQPQHF.

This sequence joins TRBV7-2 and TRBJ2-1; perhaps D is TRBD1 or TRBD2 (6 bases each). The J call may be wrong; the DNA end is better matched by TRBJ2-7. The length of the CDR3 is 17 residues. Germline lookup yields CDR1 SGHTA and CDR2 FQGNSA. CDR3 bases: TGTGCCAGCAGCCTCTTACCTCCGGGGGCCTCCTACAATGAGCAGTACTTC. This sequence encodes CASSLLPPGASYNEQYF.